The entry below describes one T cell receptor beta chain. The data originate from a study of blood T cell repertoires in COVID-19. The wider study: Material from acute and convalescent COVID-19 was sourced from the United States, Italy and Spain. PBMCs, B-cell-depleted T cells, or T cells provided the cDNA or gDNA that made up the material.

Under the authors' procedure: Reference gene primer amplification yielded estimated nucleated cell counts. Some clones are missing from TCRdb's copy, which holds only in-frame ones; the method was immunoSEQ multiplex PCR. V, J and clone size reflect that table, while D and trimming were determined from the DNA. In the table there are approximately 100,000 clones, about 89% of which are singletons. The CDR3 has 15 amino acids. From germline, CDR1 is KGHSH and CDR2 LQKENI. Trimming removed 2 bases at V and 6 bases at J, with 14 bases between. What was sequenced was peripheral blood. The chain is built from TRBV18 and TRBJ1-5; D perhaps matches TRBD1 (5 bases). This clonotype was sampled from a human donor with acute or convalescent COVID-19. The donor label of this sample is uncertain. The CDR3 region is CASSPRGIAGQPQHF. The CDR3 coding sequence is TGTGCCAGCTCACCAAGGGGTATCGCAGGTCAGCCCCAGCATTTT.